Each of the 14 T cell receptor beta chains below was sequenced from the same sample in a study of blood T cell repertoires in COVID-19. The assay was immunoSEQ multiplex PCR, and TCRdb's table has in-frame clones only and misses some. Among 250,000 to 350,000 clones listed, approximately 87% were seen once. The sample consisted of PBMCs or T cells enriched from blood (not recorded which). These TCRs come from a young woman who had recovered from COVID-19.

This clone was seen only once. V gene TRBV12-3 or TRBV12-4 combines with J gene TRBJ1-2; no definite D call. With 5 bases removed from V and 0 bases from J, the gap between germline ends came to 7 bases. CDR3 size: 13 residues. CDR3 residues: CASSEASNYGYTF. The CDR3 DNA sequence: TGTGCCAGCAGTGAGGCTTCTAACTATGGCTACACCTTC.

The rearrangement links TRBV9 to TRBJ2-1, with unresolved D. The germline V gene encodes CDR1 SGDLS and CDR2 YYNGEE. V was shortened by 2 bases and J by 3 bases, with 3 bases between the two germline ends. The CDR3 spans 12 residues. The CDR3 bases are TGTGCCAGCAGCGTCGGCTACAATGAGCAGTTCTTC. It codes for CASSVGYNEQFF.

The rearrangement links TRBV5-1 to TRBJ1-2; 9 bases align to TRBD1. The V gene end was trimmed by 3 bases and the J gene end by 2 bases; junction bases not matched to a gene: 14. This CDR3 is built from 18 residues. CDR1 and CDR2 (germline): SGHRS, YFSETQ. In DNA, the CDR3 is TGCGCCAGCAGCTCGGCGCCCACCACAGGGGGCGACAACTATGGCTACACCTTC. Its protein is CASSSAPTTGGDNYGYTF.

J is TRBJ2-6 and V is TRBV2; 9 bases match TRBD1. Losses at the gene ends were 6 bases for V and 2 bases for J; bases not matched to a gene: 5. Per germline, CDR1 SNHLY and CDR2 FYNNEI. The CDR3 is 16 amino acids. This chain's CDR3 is CASRGDRAAGANVLTF. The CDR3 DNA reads TGTGCCAGCAGGGGGGACAGGGCGGCTGGGGCCAACGTCCTGACTTTC.

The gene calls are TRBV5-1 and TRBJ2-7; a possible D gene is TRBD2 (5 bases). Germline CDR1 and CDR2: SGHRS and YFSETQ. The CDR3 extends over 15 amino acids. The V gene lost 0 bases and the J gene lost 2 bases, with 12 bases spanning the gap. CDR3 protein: CASSLAEAMPYEQYF. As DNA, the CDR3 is TGCGCCAGCAGCTTGGCGGAGGCGATGCCCTACGAGCAGTACTTC.

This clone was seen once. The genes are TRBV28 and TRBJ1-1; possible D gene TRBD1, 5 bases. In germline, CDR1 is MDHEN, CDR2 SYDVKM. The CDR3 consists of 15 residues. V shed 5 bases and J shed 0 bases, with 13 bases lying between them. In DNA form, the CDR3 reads TGTGCCAGCAGTAGCTGGGGCAGGGTGAACACTGAAGCTTTCTTT. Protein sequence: CASSSWGRVNTEAFF.

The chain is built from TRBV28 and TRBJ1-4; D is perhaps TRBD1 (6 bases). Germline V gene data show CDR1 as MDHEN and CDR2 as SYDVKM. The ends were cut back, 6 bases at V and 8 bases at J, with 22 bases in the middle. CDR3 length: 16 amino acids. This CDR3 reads CASSFSWGGGSEKLFF. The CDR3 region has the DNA TGTGCCAGCAGCTTTTCCTGGGGGGGCGGGAGCGAAAAACTGTTTTTT.

CDR3 coding DNA: TGTGCCACCAGTGGATACAGGGGAGGCAATCAGCCCCAGCATTTT. As protein: CATSGYRGGNQPQHF. V gene TRBV24-1 combines with J gene TRBJ1-5; TRBD1 matches 7 bases. The germline V gene encodes CDR1 KGHDR and CDR2 SFDVKD. With V trimmed by 5 bases and J by 2 bases, 5 bases remained unmatched. The CDR3 runs 15 residues.

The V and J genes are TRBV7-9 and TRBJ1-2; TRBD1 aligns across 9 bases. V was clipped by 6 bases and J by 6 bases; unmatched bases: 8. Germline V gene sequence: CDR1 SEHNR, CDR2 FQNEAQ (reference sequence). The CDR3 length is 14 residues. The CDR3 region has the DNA TGTGCCAGCAGTTATTATACAGGGGGCGATGGCTACACCTTC. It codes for CASSYYTGGDGYTF. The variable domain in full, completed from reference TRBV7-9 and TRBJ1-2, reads DTGVSQNPRHKITKRGQNVTFRCDPISEHNRLYWYRQTLGQGPEFLTYFQNEAQLEKSRLLSDRFSAERPKGSFSTLEIQRTEQGDSAMYLCASSYYTGGDGYTFGSGTRLTVV.

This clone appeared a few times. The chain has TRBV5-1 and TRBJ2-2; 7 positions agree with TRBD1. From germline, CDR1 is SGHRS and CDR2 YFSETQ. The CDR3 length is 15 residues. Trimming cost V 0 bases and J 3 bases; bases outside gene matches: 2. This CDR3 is CASSLGQGHTGELFF. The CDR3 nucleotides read TGCGCCAGCAGCTTGGGACAGGGACACACCGGGGAGCTGTTTTTT.

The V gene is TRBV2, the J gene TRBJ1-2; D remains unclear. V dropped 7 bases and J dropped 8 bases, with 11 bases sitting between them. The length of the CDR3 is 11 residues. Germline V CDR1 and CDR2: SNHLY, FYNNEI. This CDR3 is CASTGGNGYTF. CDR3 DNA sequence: TGTGCCAGCACAGGAGGGAACGGCTACACCTTC.

The CDR3 DNA reads as TGTGCCAGCAGTGAATCGGCAGGGGTGCGCTCTGGGGCCAACGTCCTGACTTTC. It encodes CASSESAGVRSGANVLTF. V gene TRBV6-1 combines with J gene TRBJ2-6, with D possibly matching TRBD1 (6 bases). The V gene's germline CDR1 is MNHNS and CDR2 SASEGT. The CDR3 contains 18 residues. With 2 bases removed from V and 0 bases from J, the gap between germline ends came to 14 bases.

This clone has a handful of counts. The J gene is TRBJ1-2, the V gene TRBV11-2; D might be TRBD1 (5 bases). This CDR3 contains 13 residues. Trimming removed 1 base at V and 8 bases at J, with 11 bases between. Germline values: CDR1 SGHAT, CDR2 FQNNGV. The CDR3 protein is CASSLAGMGGYTF. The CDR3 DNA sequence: TGTGCCAGCAGCTTAGCAGGGATGGGCGGCTACACCTTC.

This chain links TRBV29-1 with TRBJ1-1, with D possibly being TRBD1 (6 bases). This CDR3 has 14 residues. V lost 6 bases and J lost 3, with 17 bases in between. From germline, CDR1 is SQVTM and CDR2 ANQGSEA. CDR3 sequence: CSVGTIKGDTEAFF. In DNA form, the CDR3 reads TGCAGCGTAGGGACAATTAAGGGGGACACTGAAGCTTTCTTT.